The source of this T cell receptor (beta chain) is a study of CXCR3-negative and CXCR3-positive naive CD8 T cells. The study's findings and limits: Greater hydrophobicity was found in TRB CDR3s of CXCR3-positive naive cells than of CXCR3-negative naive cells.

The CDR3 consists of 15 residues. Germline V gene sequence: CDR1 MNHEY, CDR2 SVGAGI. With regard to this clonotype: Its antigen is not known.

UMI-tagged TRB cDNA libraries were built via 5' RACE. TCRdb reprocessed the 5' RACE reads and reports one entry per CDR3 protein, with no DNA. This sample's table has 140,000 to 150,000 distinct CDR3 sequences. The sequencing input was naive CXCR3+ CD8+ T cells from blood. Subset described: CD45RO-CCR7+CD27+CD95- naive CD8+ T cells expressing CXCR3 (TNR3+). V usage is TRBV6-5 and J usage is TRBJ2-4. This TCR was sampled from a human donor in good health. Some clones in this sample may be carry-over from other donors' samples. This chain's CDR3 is CASSPKSGYKNIQYF.